This T cell receptor beta chain was found in a study of T cell responses to AZD1222 COVID-19 vaccine (dated by TCRdb to the early 2020s). The study in broad terms: AZD1222 recipients with second doses at about 4 weeks or about 12 weeks were pooled, because spike-specific TCR depth and breadth did not differ between schedules. Trial participants were enrolled by age into subgroups of 18-55, 56-69 and 70-plus years, and 148, 28 and 57 TCR-sequenced participants, respectively, were included in these subgroups. A total of approximately 240 trial participants underwent TCR sequencing, of whom roughly 210 received two doses of AZD1222 and about 26 received two doses of the MenACWY control vaccine.

Worth noting for this clone: It lacks a known antigen. Nothing much larger sits one base from this clone, and base qualities are not available.

The sample's time point label is to be understood as: baseline before first vaccination. The vaccinee samples were drawn from two UK trials, COV001 and COV002, one of which was a single-blind randomized controlled phase 2/3 trial testing AZD1222 (ChAdOx1 nCoV-19) in healthy adults. For TCRbeta chain sequencing, PBMC samples from trial participants were taken at day 0 and at day 28 after the second dose. Results the study describes overall, beyond this receptor: Participants were mostly white British and included more females than males, and it was suggested by the authors that clonal diversity may have been underestimated. The whole spike protein was spanned by vaccine-associated CD4 TCRs, and dominant responses were seen in regions 160-218 and 743-854. Because no samples from the day 14 peak response were available, repertoires could be characterized only after the peak T cell response. The 56-69-year group was small, and its depth increase did not reach significance, likely because of low power. Conclusions about previously exposed vaccinees were limited because only six AZD1222 recipients were SARS-CoV-2 seropositive at baseline. After two AZD1222 doses, both the breadth and the depth of spike-specific TCRs were significantly higher than at day 0 and than in MenACWY recipients. Epitopes outside the regions mutated in the B.1.351 and B.1.1.7 variants were reportedly recognized by nearly half of the unique spike-specific TCRs.

CDR1 LNHDA and CDR2 SQIVND were looked up in the germline V gene (reference sequence). V lost 3 bases and J lost 2 bases; the stretch between them is 13 bases long. Taken from cysteine to phenylalanine, the CDR3 has 15 residues. Of the read, only the CDR3 DNA is kept; its 45 bases are in frame from base 1. The CDR3 regions of human TCRbeta chains were analyzed by immunosequencing. As for the original processing: TCRs in the repertoires were matched against a reference library of SARS-CoV-2-specific TCRs that had been generated with the MIRA antigen-specificity platform. Breadth meant the fraction of unique TCRs that were SARS-CoV-2-associated, whereas depth meant the fraction of total T cells that were SARS-CoV-2-associated. Using the MIRA data, each spike-specific TCR was mapped to the spike region that the TCR reacts to and placed in a CD4 or CD8 class. Log10-transformed breadth and depth values were compared by one-way ANOVA with Sidak's multiple comparisons tests. Imported from immuneACCESS, the table was reduced by TCRdb to in-frame sequences with V and J called. These copies leave out some clones; in studies compared against another copy, an unresolved V gene accounts for under half, and the cause of the remainder is not known. V and J calls and clone size are copied from that table; D and trimming were computed from the DNA. This sample lists 95,000 to 150,000 clones; approximately 90% were detected once. The top ten constitute more than 2.5% of the sample.

The sample was peripheral blood, taken on day 0 of AZD1222 vaccination. The rearranged chain carries TRBV19 and TRBJ1-2; TRBD1 might be the D gene, on 5 matching bases. The sequence was obtained from an adult in good health. The DNA sequence is TGTGCCAGTAGTATCGGGACGACAATCAACTATGGCTACACCTTC. It translates as CASSIGTTINYGYTF.